The next 31 T cell receptor beta chains were all read from a single sample in a study of CD8 T cells in Susac syndrome. With random hexamers, reverse transcription was performed on about 0.5 to 1 ug of RNA. TCRdb re-called the immunoSEQ multiplex PCR reads with MiXCR, one entry per CDR3 protein. The sample records around 130,000 distinct CDR3 sequences, roughly 94% being singletons. Sequenced sample: CD4+ T cells from PBMCs. The receptors derive from a human donor with multiple sclerosis.

The V and J genes are TRBV4-2 and TRBJ1-2, with D unresolved. Germline V gene lookup returns CDR1 LGHNA and CDR2 YNFKEQ. V lost 3 bases to trimming and J lost 3 bases, with 14 bases between them. The CDR3 is 15 amino acids. The CDR3 spells CASSQEIQNDYGYTF. The CDR3 DNA follows: TGTGCCAGCAGCCAGGAGATTCAGAACGACTATGGCTACACCTTC.

The chain is built from TRBV29-1 and TRBJ1-2; TRBD1 matches 9 bases. Germline CDR1 SQVTM, CDR2 ANQGSEA. This CDR3 has 12 amino acids. J gave up 5 bases and V 7 bases, and 5 bases lay outside the gene matches. The DNA of the CDR3 is TGCAGCGCCGCCGGACAGGGGTATGGCTACACCTTC. Translation: CSAAGQGYGYTF.

The genes are TRBV5-1 and TRBJ2-5, with D perhaps given as TRBD1 or TRBD2 (6 bases each). Germline V gives CDR1 SGHRS, CDR2 YFSETQ. Trimming removed 4 bases at V and 1 base at J, with 17 bases between. The CDR3 loop spans 16 amino acids. CDR3 residues: CASSRGGREVQETQYF. The CDR3 DNA follows: TGCGCCAGCAGCCGTGGGGGGCGAGAAGTCCAAGAGACCCAGTACTTC. Supplemented by reference TRBV5-1 and TRBJ2-5, the full variable domain reads KAGVTQTPRYLIKTRGQQVTLSCSPISGHRSVSWYQQTPGQGLQFLFEYFSETQRNKGNFPGRFSGRQFSNSRSEMNVSTLELGDSALYLCASSRGGREVQETQYFGPGTRLLVL.

This sequence joins TRBV20-1 and TRBJ1-1, with D perhaps TRBD1 (5 bases). The V end was cut by 0 bases, the J end by 7 bases, with 15 bases between. The CDR3 runs to 14 residues. Looked up from germline, CDR1 is DFQATT and CDR2 is SNEGSKA (reference sequence). CDR3 in amino acids: CSARDPRARGEAFF. CDR3 nucleotides: TGCAGTGCTAGAGATCCAAGGGCTAGGGGTGAAGCTTTCTTT.

This rearrangement joins TRBV28 to TRBJ2-4; TRBD2 is a possible D gene (7 bases). Trimming took 8 bases from V and 8 from J, leaving 19 bases between them. The CDR3 has 14 amino acids. Germline V gives CDR1 MDHEN, CDR2 SYDVKM. The CDR3 DNA follows: TGTGCCAGCCAACCGCAGGGAGGGGGGGACATTCAGTACTTC. Its protein product is CASQPQGGGDIQYF. The full variable domain, with the rest looked up from reference TRBV28 and TRBJ2-4, is DVKVTQSSRYLVKRTGEKVFLECVQDMDHENMFWYRQDPGLGLRLIYFSYDVKMKEKGDIPEGYSVSREKKERFSLILESASTNQTSMYLCASQPQGGGDIQYFGAGTRLSVL.

The chain is built from TRBV7-2 and TRBJ1-5; 7 bases are a match to TRBD1. The ends lost 1 base at V and 4 bases at J; junction bases unmatched: 1. This CDR3 comprises 14 residues. CDR1 SGHTA and CDR2 FQGNSA come from the germline V gene. The CDR3, as DNA: TGTGCCAGCAGCTTAGAGACAGGGAATCAGCCCCAGCATTTT. Translated: CASSLETGNQPQHF.

The chain recombines TRBV18 with TRBJ2-5; maybe TRBD2 (6 bases). The CDR3 has 16 residues. Trimming shortened V by 3 bases and J by 5 bases, and 19 bases separated the two germline ends. Germline V CDR1 and CDR2: KGHSH, LQKENI. The CDR3 sequence is CASSPLGRDPLETQYF. CDR3 nucleotide sequence: TGTGCCAGCTCACCCCTCGGGCGGGATCCCCTGGAGACCCAGTACTTC.

The V and J genes are TRBV7-2 and TRBJ2-7; D possibly matches TRBD1 or TRBD2 (5 bases each). V lost 5 bases to trimming and J lost 3 bases, with 17 bases between them. Looked up from germline, CDR1 is SGHTA and CDR2 is FQGNSA. The CDR3 consists of 15 residues. The CDR3 loop reads CASSVQMGPDYEQYF. CDR3 coding DNA: TGTGCCAGCAGCGTACAGATGGGACCCGACTACGAGCAGTACTTC.

The chain is built from TRBV7-9 and TRBJ2-3; TRBD2 is a possible D gene (5 bases). Germline CDR1 SEHNR, CDR2 FQNEAQ (reference sequence). Trimming shortened V by 1 base and J by 6 bases, and 11 bases separated the two germline ends. The CDR3 is 14 residues long. The CDR3 sequence is CASSLGIAWDTQYF. The DNA for the CDR3 is TGTGCCAGCAGCTTAGGAATAGCGTGGGATACGCAGTATTTT.

The sample holds one count of this clonotype. The chain uses TRBV29-1 and TRBJ2-7, with 7 bases identical to TRBD1. J lost 2 bases, V lost 6 bases, and 10 bases had no gene match. The CDR3 has 14 amino acids. From germline, CDR1 is SQVTM and CDR2 ANQGSEA. Here the CDR3 reads CSVAGTVRAYEQYF. For the CDR3, the DNA is TGCAGCGTCGCCGGGACAGTCAGAGCCTACGAGCAGTACTTC.

As DNA, the CDR3 is TGTGCCAGCAGTCCTCAGGCCAACTCTGGAAACACCATATATTTT. It specifies CASSPQANSGNTIYF. The genes are TRBV12-3 or TRBV12-4 and TRBJ1-3; D unresolved. Trimming cost V 5 bases and J 0 bases, with 11 bases left between them. The length of the CDR3 is 15 residues.

The chain carries TRBV15 and TRBJ1-1; no clear D gene. The CDR3 spans 18 residues. CDR1 and CDR2 (germline): LNHNV, YYDKDF (reference sequence). V was shortened by 0 bases and J by 0 bases, with 17 bases between the two germline ends. CDR3 sequence: CATSRDQEKSRMNTEAFF. The CDR3 DNA follows: TGTGCCACCAGCAGAGATCAGGAGAAGTCACGAATGAACACTGAAGCTTTCTTT.

The chain recombines TRBV4-1 with TRBJ1-2; 7 nucleotides match TRBD1. The CDR3 spans 15 residues. V lost 1 base and J lost 2; bases outside the gene matches: 4. Germline V gene lookup returns CDR1 MGHRA and CDR2 YSYEKL. CDR3 amino acids: CASSQGWGQNYGYTF. In DNA, the CDR3 is TGCGCCAGCAGCCAAGGCTGGGGACAGAACTATGGCTACACCTTC.

This chain connects TRBV11-3 to TRBJ2-2; D might be TRBD2 (6 bases). Germline CDR1 SGHNT, CDR2 YENEEA. Trimming took off 4 bases at V and 6 bases at J, with 18 bases between the two ends. The length of the CDR3 is 16 residues. The CDR3 nucleotides are TGTGCCAGCAGCTCCGGCGGGGATTCCTTGGCCGGGGAGCTGTTTTTT. This sequence encodes CASSSGGDSLAGELFF.

The genes are TRBV29-1 and TRBJ2-3, with TRBD2 identical over 7 bases. The V and J ends lost 3 bases and 8 bases, in that order; junction bases with no gene match: 2. The CDR3 totals 11 residues. Germline CDR1 and CDR2: SQVTM and ANQGSEA. The CDR3: CSVDTSATQYF. In nucleotides, the CDR3 is TGCAGCGTTGATACTAGCGCTACGCAGTATTTT.

The rearrangement links TRBV18 to TRBJ2-1, with D unclear. Germline V gives CDR1 KGHSH, CDR2 LQKENI. Deletions cut 0 bases from V and 6 bases from J, with 12 bases between. The CDR3 is made up of 15 amino acids. Here the CDR3 reads CASSPPFRTVNEQFF. The CDR3 DNA follows: TGTGCCAGCTCACCACCATTTCGTACGGTCAATGAGCAGTTCTTC.

This sequence joins TRBV30 and TRBJ1-5; a weak D match, TRBD1 (5 bases). Germline V gene data show CDR1 as GTSNPN and CDR2 as SVGIG (reference sequence). V gave up 1 base and J gave up 7 bases, with 17 bases separating them. The CDR3 is made up of 15 amino acids. Written as DNA, the CDR3 is TGTGCCTGGAGTGAAGGCAGGGTGTCCCAACAGCCCCAGCATTTT. Residues: CAWSEGRVSQQPQHF.

The chain has TRBV10-3 and TRBJ2-3; 9 bases map to TRBD2. Germline trimming cut 6 bases from V and 1 base from J; bases unmatched to any gene: 8. The CDR3 has 16 residues. CDR1 is ENHRY and CDR2 is SYGVKD in the germline V gene. The CDR3 DNA follows: TGTGCCATCAGGCCGGGACTAGCTATCGGCACAGATACGCAGTATTTT. Amino acid sequence: CAIRPGLAIGTDTQYF.

This chain joins TRBV6-5 and TRBJ2-3, with 9 bases identical to TRBD1. This CDR3 spans 15 amino acids. V dropped 2 bases and J dropped 6; count of bases not matched to a gene: 6. From germline, CDR1 is MNHEY and CDR2 SVGAGI. The CDR3 DNA is TGTGCCAGCAGTTACGGGACAGGGAAGAGCGATACGCAGTATTTT. The encoded protein is CASSYGTGKSDTQYF.

V and J are TRBV7-2 and TRBJ1-4; D possibly corresponds to TRBD1 (5 bases). The CDR3 is 15 amino acids. Germline assignment: CDR1 SGHTA and CDR2 FQGNSA. V was clipped by 6 bases and J by 1 base, with 12 bases between them. CDR3 DNA: TGTGCCAGCAGTTCGAGGGGAGGAACTAATGAAAAACTGTTTTTT. It yields the protein CASSSRGGTNEKLFF.

The chain has TRBV5-1 and TRBJ2-1; D perhaps matches TRBD2 (5 bases). Deletions cut 0 bases from V and 7 bases from J, with 14 bases between. CDR3 length equals 15 residues. Germline-derived CDR1 and CDR2 are SGHRS and YFSETQ. The CDR3: CASSLASGPGNEQFF. The CDR3 DNA follows: TGCGCCAGCAGCTTGGCGAGTGGGCCGGGGAATGAGCAGTTCTTC.

The rearrangement links TRBV7-3 to TRBJ1-3; the D gene is possibly TRBD1 (5 bases). CDR1 and CDR2 from the germline V gene are SGHTA and FQGTGA. Trimming removed 2 bases at V and 0 bases at J, with 8 bases between. There are 15 residues in the CDR3. The CDR3 loop is CASSLYRSSGNTIYF. In DNA form, the CDR3 reads TGTGCCAGCAGCTTATACAGGTCCTCTGGAAACACCATATATTTT.

This clonotype has just one count. The chain couples TRBV6-5 to TRBJ1-6, with D unclear. Trimming cost V 6 bases and J 4 bases, with 10 bases left between them. CDR3 length: 14 residues. The germline V gene has CDR1 MNHEY and CDR2 SVGAGI. Here the CDR3 DNA reads TGTGCCAGCAGCTCCGGGAGGTATAATTCACCCCTCCACTTT. This translates into CASSSGRYNSPLHF.

DNA for the CDR3: TGCAGCGTTGAATTCCTCGGCTACACCTTC. It specifies CSVEFLGYTF. V is TRBV29-1 and J is TRBJ1-2; D not resolved. Germline V gene sequence: CDR1 SQVTM, CDR2 ANQGSEA. V lost 2 bases to trimming and J lost 8 bases, with 6 bases between them. The CDR3 is made up of 10 amino acids.

The count of this clonotype is one. This chain joins TRBV25-1 and TRBJ2-4; D uncertain. Germline lookup yields CDR1 MGHDK and CDR2 SYGVNS. V was pared by 1 base and J by 2 bases, with 12 bases between. The CDR3 totals 16 residues. CDR3 in DNA: TGTGCCAGCAGTGAATTCTCCGGTGTCTCCAAAAACATTCAGTACTTC. Residues: CASSEFSGVSKNIQYF.

The chain is built from TRBV5-1 and TRBJ1-2, with TRBD1 as a possible D gene (5 bases). Trimming stripped 0 bases from V and 5 bases from J, with 17 bases between. The CDR3 consists of 16 residues. Germline V CDR1 and CDR2: SGHRS, YFSETQ. The CDR3 nucleotides read TGCGCCAGCAGCTTGGCCGGAAGGGGTGCCCTTTATGGCTACACCTTC. Translating it yields CASSLAGRGALYGYTF.

V is TRBV30 and J is TRBJ2-1, with 7 bases lining up with TRBD2. Losses at the gene ends were 0 bases for V and 12 bases for J; bases not matched to a gene: 11. This CDR3 has 14 residues. Germline V gene lookup returns CDR1 GTSNPN and CDR2 SVGIG (reference sequence). CDR3 sequence reads: CAWSVSPSGFGQFF. The CDR3, as DNA: TGTGCCTGGAGTGTATCCCCTAGCGGTTTTGGGCAGTTCTTC.

The chain links TRBV7-9 to TRBJ1-1; D unresolved. Germline CDR1 and CDR2: SEHNR and FQNEAQ (reference sequence). The CDR3 covers 13 residues. V shed 5 bases and J shed 1 base, with 8 bases lying between them. For the CDR3, the DNA is TGTGCCAGCAGCCCCGGAGCGAACACTGAAGCTTTCTTT. Translation: CASSPGANTEAFF.

The chain joins TRBV20-1 to TRBJ1-2, with TRBD1 identical over 9 bases. The CDR3 sequence is 14 residues long. Germline CDR1 reads DFQATT; CDR2 reads SNEGSKA (reference sequence). After removal of 4 bases from V and 6 bases from J, the junction contained 9 bases not matched to a gene. The CDR3 DNA is TGCAGTGCTACCACCCCGGACAGGGGCCATGGCTACACCTTC. This encodes CSATTPDRGHGYTF.

The chain employs TRBV25-1 and TRBJ2-7; the match to TRBD2 covers 9 bases. The germline CDR1 and CDR2 sequences are MGHDK and SYGVNS. CDR3 size: 15 residues. V lost 4 bases, J lost 3 bases, and 7 bases stayed unmatched. The CDR3 loop reads CASSGSSGRFYEQYF. DNA for the CDR3: TGTGCCAGCAGTGGGTCGAGCGGGAGGTTCTACGAGCAGTACTTC.

The V gene is TRBV29-1, the J gene TRBJ2-5, with D uncertain. The CDR3 is made up of 11 amino acids. Germline CDR1 SQVTM, CDR2 ANQGSEA. Trimming pared 7 bases from V and 5 bases from J, leaving 11 bases between. Here the CDR3 DNA reads TGCAGCGCCCGAGTTGGTGAGACCCAGTACTTC. Translated: CSARVGETQYF.